This is a list of T cell receptor beta chains from one sample in a study of blood T cell repertoires in COVID-19. The data were produced by immunoSEQ multiplex PCR, yet TCRdb's version contains in-frame clones alone and is incomplete. The sample holds approximately 130,000 clones; around 77% are singletons and the top ten take 10% to 14%. The material sequenced was peripheral blood. These receptors were obtained from a human donor in a cohort sampled during active COVID-19. Both conserved end residues are part of each CDR3. The D gene is left open where the match is weak.

CDR3 protein: CASSPPRGGNGELFF
J gene: TRBJ2-2
V gene: TRBV6-5
D gene: NA

CDR3 protein: CASSQPIGGGYSNTGELFF
J gene: TRBJ2-2
V gene: TRBV4-1
D gene: NA

CDR3 protein: CAISESGQSYEQYF
J gene: TRBJ2-7
V gene: TRBV10-3
D gene: NA

CDR3 protein: CASSLGGADNEQYF
J gene: TRBJ2-7
V gene: TRBV27
D gene: NA

CDR3 protein: CASSSGLEGNEQFF
J gene: TRBJ2-1
V gene: TRBV27
D gene: TRBD2

CDR3 protein: CASSEGTASYGYTF
J gene: TRBJ1-2
V gene: TRBV2
D gene: NA

CDR3 protein: CASSFTGGQETQYF
J gene: TRBJ2-5
V gene: TRBV7-3
D gene: TRBD1

CDR3 protein: CATARLNTEAFF
J gene: TRBJ1-1
V gene: TRBV7-9
D gene: NA

CDR3 protein: CSASQSSREYF
J gene: TRBJ2-3
V gene: TRBV20-1
D gene: NA

CDR3 protein: CASRASGTGVYEQYF
J gene: TRBJ2-7
V gene: TRBV2
D gene: TRBD1

CDR3 protein: CASSGSQVETQYF
J gene: TRBJ2-5
V gene: TRBV9
D gene: NA

CDR3 protein: CASSWGGTEAFF
J gene: TRBJ1-1
V gene: TRBV12-3/TRBV12-4
D gene: NA

CDR3 protein: CASSSRGTGELFF
J gene: TRBJ2-2
V gene: TRBV5-1
D gene: NA

CDR3 protein: CASRQSPTPSYGYTF
J gene: TRBJ1-2
V gene: TRBV2
D gene: NA

CDR3 protein: CASSPDMARGYTF
J gene: TRBJ1-2
V gene: TRBV7-2
D gene: NA

CDR3 protein: CAIGTSGGGEQFF
J gene: TRBJ2-1
V gene: TRBV10-3
D gene: TRBD2

CDR3 protein: CASSQVSGIPYEQYF
J gene: TRBJ2-7
V gene: TRBV4-1
D gene: TRBD2

CDR3 protein: CSVEIGYSGGYTF
J gene: TRBJ1-2
V gene: TRBV29-1
D gene: NA

CDR3 protein: CASSNRDRGGPQHF
J gene: TRBJ1-5
V gene: TRBV27
D gene: TRBD1

CDR3 protein: CASSPPEGRGYGYTF
J gene: TRBJ1-2
V gene: TRBV28
D gene: NA

CDR3 protein: CASSLETGSYEQYF
J gene: TRBJ2-7
V gene: TRBV5-1
D gene: TRBD1

CDR3 protein: CASSIAAREASYGYTF
J gene: TRBJ1-2
V gene: TRBV27
D gene: NA

CDR3 protein: CASSPQGAGSGDYGYTF
J gene: TRBJ1-2
V gene: TRBV18
D gene: TRBD1

CDR3 protein: CASSVGTGAPYGYTF
J gene: TRBJ1-2
V gene: TRBV9
D gene: NA

CDR3 protein: CASSRGRGPYEQYF
J gene: TRBJ2-7
V gene: TRBV28
D gene: NA

CDR3 protein: CASLGQGVGYTF
J gene: TRBJ1-2
V gene: TRBV6-5
D gene: TRBD1

CDR3 protein: CASSFDGAMRNEQFF
J gene: TRBJ2-1
V gene: TRBV5-1
D gene: NA

CDR3 protein: CASSSASTQHF
J gene: TRBJ1-5
V gene: TRBV28
D gene: NA

CDR3 protein: CASSYSESSYNEQFF
J gene: TRBJ2-1
V gene: TRBV6-4
D gene: NA

CDR3 protein: CASGTSGWNEQYF
J gene: TRBJ2-7
V gene: TRBV12-3/TRBV12-4
D gene: TRBD2

CDR3 protein: CASSSPRGGRNTGELFF
J gene: TRBJ2-2
V gene: TRBV5-1
D gene: TRBD2

CDR3 protein: CASSFAGDNTGELFF
J gene: TRBJ2-2
V gene: TRBV5-1
D gene: TRBD2

CDR3 protein: CASRQYNSPLHF
J gene: TRBJ1-6
V gene: TRBV6-6
D gene: NA

CDR3 protein: CASKRGVGDYEKLFF
J gene: TRBJ1-4
V gene: TRBV2
D gene: NA

CDR3 protein: CASSPTRRGTEAFF
J gene: TRBJ1-1
V gene: TRBV9
D gene: NA

CDR3 protein: CASTDRPGISNQPQHF
J gene: TRBJ1-5
V gene: TRBV19
D gene: NA

CDR3 protein: CASSLKVGQGSDEKLFF
J gene: TRBJ1-4
V gene: TRBV28
D gene: TRBD1

CDR3 protein: CASSLGPGTGVSDTQYF
J gene: TRBJ2-3
V gene: TRBV5-1
D gene: TRBD1

CDR3 protein: CASSGAASRNTEAFF
J gene: TRBJ1-1
V gene: TRBV10-1
D gene: NA

CDR3 protein: CASSYGHLELFF
J gene: TRBJ2-2
V gene: TRBV6-5
D gene: NA

CDR3 protein: CASSIGAGEYNEQFF
J gene: TRBJ2-1
V gene: TRBV19
D gene: TRBD2

CDR3 protein: CASKPGTSF
J gene: TRBJ2-3
V gene: TRBV27
D gene: TRBD2

CDR3 protein: CASSLLDRGPYEQYF
J gene: TRBJ2-7
V gene: TRBV5-6
D gene: TRBD1

CDR3 protein: CASSIGRANEQFF
J gene: TRBJ2-1
V gene: TRBV19
D gene: NA

CDR3 protein: CASSNRDRVEQYF
J gene: TRBJ2-7
V gene: TRBV12-3/TRBV12-4
D gene: TRBD1

CDR3 protein: CASSWQGGTTNEKLFF
J gene: TRBJ1-4
V gene: TRBV5-6
D gene: NA

CDR3 protein: CASSEFGGGFRGSETQYF
J gene: TRBJ2-5
V gene: TRBV2
D gene: TRBD2

CDR3 protein: CAISGQRQGQFF
J gene: TRBJ2-1
V gene: TRBV10-3
D gene: NA

CDR3 protein: CASSYGRGGSYEQYF
J gene: TRBJ2-7
V gene: TRBV19
D gene: TRBD2

CDR3 protein: CASTEGGYSEQYF
J gene: TRBJ2-7
V gene: TRBV2
D gene: NA

CDR3 protein: CASSLVWSSGVETQYF
J gene: TRBJ2-5
V gene: TRBV7-8
D gene: NA

CDR3 protein: CASSRLAGRYEQYF
J gene: TRBJ2-7
V gene: TRBV2
D gene: TRBD2

CDR3 protein: CASSIGTVTYEQYF
J gene: TRBJ2-7
V gene: TRBV5-1
D gene: TRBD1

CDR3 protein: CASSFRNRQRNTEAFF
J gene: TRBJ1-1
V gene: TRBV5-6
D gene: NA

CDR3 protein: CASSQIVGGTYEQYF
J gene: TRBJ2-7
V gene: TRBV4-1
D gene: NA

CDR3 protein: CASSLMGQGGDTQYF
J gene: TRBJ2-3
V gene: TRBV5-1
D gene: TRBD1

CDR3 protein: CASSDRGNTGELFF
J gene: TRBJ2-2
V gene: TRBV4-1
D gene: TRBD1

CDR3 protein: CASSRNTGLDQPQHF
J gene: TRBJ1-5
V gene: TRBV4-1
D gene: NA